The 19 T cell receptor beta chains below were found in one sample sequenced in a study of blood T cell repertoires in COVID-19. Here immunoSEQ multiplex PCR was the method, and the copy in TCRdb shows in-frame clones only, minus some. The sample holds 410,000 or so clones, 70% to 90% seen once. The sequenced sample was peripheral blood. The receptors derive from a woman between 40 and 55 years old with COVID-19, enrolled during active disease.

The chain employs TRBV4-3 and TRBJ2-5, with TRBD2 matching over 8 bases. The CDR3 length is 14 residues. Germline lookup yields CDR1 LGHNA and CDR2 YSLEER. J was trimmed by 2 bases and V by 2 bases; bases with no gene match: 1. This CDR3 is CASSQRGGQETQYF. The CDR3, as DNA: TGCGCCAGCAGCCAACGGGGGGGGCAAGAGACCCAGTACTTC.

The chain has TRBV11-2 and TRBJ1-3, with TRBD1 identical over 7 bases. V trimming: 3 bases; J trimming: 9 bases; junction bases outside the gene matches: 5. From germline, CDR1 is SGHAT and CDR2 FQNNGV. The CDR3 covers 13 residues. DNA of the CDR3: TGTGCCAGCAGCTTCCCAGGGGGAGGCACCATATATTTT. It yields the protein CASSFPGGGTIYF.

In its sample, this clone was seen once. The chain joins TRBV7-8 to TRBJ2-5; the match to TRBD1 covers 11 bases. This CDR3 contains 14 residues. V lost 8 bases and J lost 5; bases outside the gene matches: 7. Germline V gene data show CDR1 as SGHVS and CDR2 as FQNEAQ. This CDR3 reads CASDRTGGYETQYF. The CDR3 bases are TGTGCCAGCGACAGGACAGGGGGCTATGAGACCCAGTACTTC. The whole variable domain, filled in from reference TRBV7-8 and TRBJ2-5, reads GAGVSQSPRYKVAKRGQDVALRCDPISGHVSLFWYQQALGQGPEFLTYFQNEAQLDKSGLPSDRFFAERPEGSVSTLKIQRTQQEDSAVYLCASDRTGGYETQYFGPGTRLLVL.

This sequence joins TRBV6-5 and TRBJ2-7; no clear D gene. Per the germline V gene, CDR1 is MNHEY and CDR2 is SVGAGI. The CDR3 totals 16 residues. V lost 0 bases to trimming and J lost 6 bases, with 18 bases between them. The CDR3 region has the DNA TGTGCCAGCAGTTACTCGACGGCGGCCGGCGAAGCCGAGCAGTACTTC. It yields the protein CASSYSTAAGEAEQYF.

This chain joins TRBV28 and TRBJ1-2; TRBD1 matches 9 bases. V shed 4 bases, J shed 3 bases, and the junction held 9 bases outside the gene matches. The length of the CDR3 is 16 residues. CDR1 is MDHEN and CDR2 is SYDVKM in the germline V gene. The DNA for the CDR3 is TGTGCCAGCAGTTCTTCAGGACAGGGGAAGTACTATGGCTACACCTTC. Translation: CASSSSGQGKYYGYTF.

The V and J genes are TRBV29-1 and TRBJ1-2, with D possibly TRBD1 on 5 matching bases. Germline V CDR1 and CDR2: SQVTM, ANQGSEA. The V and J ends lost 0 bases and 4 bases respectively, with 15 bases between them. The CDR3 contains 15 residues. The CDR3 reads CSVEEEGRRGYGYTF. The CDR3 DNA follows: TGCAGCGTTGAAGAGGAGGGGCGGAGGGGCTATGGCTACACCTTC.

The rearrangement joins TRBV5-1 to TRBJ1-2; perhaps TRBD1 as D (6 bases). The germline CDR1 and CDR2 sequences are SGHRS and YFSETQ. The CDR3 length is 17 residues. Trimming removed 4 bases from V and 4 bases from J, with 23 bases in between. The CDR3 DNA sequence: TGCGCCAGCAGCCCGGGGGGTCTCACGAACAGGGTCTATGGCTACACCTTC. This codes for CASSPGGLTNRVYGYTF.

The rearrangement links TRBV5-1 to TRBJ2-1; no clear D. V was shortened by 0 bases and J by 0 bases, with 4 bases between the two germline ends. CDR3 length: 14 amino acids. Germline assignment: CDR1 SGHRS and CDR2 YFSETQ. The CDR3 sequence: CASSLVSSYNEQFF. The DNA for the CDR3 is TGCGCCAGCAGCTTGGTCAGCTCCTACAATGAGCAGTTCTTC.

This chain links TRBV19 with TRBJ1-2; D unresolved. Germline CDR1 LNHDA, CDR2 SQIVND (reference sequence). The CDR3 is 13 amino acids. CDR3 DNA: TGTGCGGGTAGCAGAGATGGAGTAAGTGGCTACACCTTC. Residues: CAGSRDGVSGYTF.

The V gene is TRBV19, the J gene TRBJ1-5, with a weak D call TRBD1 (5 bases). CDR3 size: 15 residues. In germline, CDR1 is LNHDA, CDR2 SQIVND (reference sequence). With 3 bases removed from V and 3 bases from J, the gap between germline ends came to 12 bases. The CDR3 nucleotides are TGTGCCAGTAGTATGAAAGGGGCAGCCAATCAGCCCCAGCATTTT. It yields the protein CASSMKGAANQPQHF.

This clone appeared a single time. The CDR3 nucleotides read TGCAGCGTTAGACTAGCGGGATCAGGTGAGCAGTTCTTC. As protein: CSVRLAGSGEQFF. The chain combines TRBV29-1 with TRBJ2-1; 11 positions match TRBD2. The CDR3 covers 13 residues. V lost 5 bases, J lost 9 bases, and 6 bases stayed unmatched. The germline gives CDR1 SQVTM, CDR2 ANQGSEA.

The chain links TRBV12-3 or TRBV12-4 to TRBJ1-2, with D unresolved. V shed 3 bases and J shed 3 bases, with 8 bases lying between them. CDR3 size: 13 residues. The CDR3 reads CASSFSSYYGYTF. DNA for the CDR3: TGTGCCAGCAGTTTCTCTTCCTACTATGGCTACACCTTC.

CDR3 nucleotides: TGTGCCAGCAGTTTAGGGGGGGGAGGGGCGGTTACTCAGCCCCAGCATTTT. It yields the protein CASSLGGGGAVTQPQHF. The V call is TRBV28, the J call TRBJ1-5, with a possible D match to TRBD1 (5 bases). Trimming stripped 2 bases from V and 6 bases from J, with 20 bases between. The CDR3 is 17 amino acids. Germline CDR1 reads MDHEN; CDR2 reads SYDVKM.

The gene calls are TRBV7-3 and TRBJ2-2; no reliable D call. Looked up from germline, CDR1 is SGHTA and CDR2 is FQGTGA. The CDR3 totals 12 residues. The V end lost 5 bases, the J end lost 4 bases, and 5 bases lay between the germline ends. The CDR3 here is CASSTSTGELFF. The CDR3, as DNA: TGTGCCAGCAGCACAAGCACCGGGGAGCTGTTTTTT.

The V and J genes are TRBV6-5 and TRBJ1-6, with a tentative D call TRBD1 (5 bases). Germline V gene lookup returns CDR1 MNHEY and CDR2 SVGAGI. The CDR3 is made up of 15 amino acids. The germline V and J ends were trimmed by 8 bases and 7 bases, with 18 bases remaining between them. The CDR3 loop is CASLVGPGLNSPLHF. The CDR3 coding sequence is TGTGCCAGCCTCGTGGGGCCTGGTCTCAATTCACCCCTCCACTTT.

CDR3 sequence (DNA): TGTGCCAGCAGTTTCTTTGACAGGGCCGGGGAGCTGTTTTTT. Its translation is CASSFFDRAGELFF. The chain uses TRBV6-5 and TRBJ2-2, with TRBD1 matching over 7 bases. J lost 6 bases, V lost 4 bases, and 5 bases had no gene match. Germline V lookup: CDR1 MNHEY, CDR2 SVGAGI. This CDR3 has 14 amino acids.

The rearrangement uses TRBV7-9 and TRBJ2-7; D might be TRBD2 (6 bases). Germline loops: CDR1 SEHNR, CDR2 FQNEAQ (reference sequence). The CDR3 totals 13 residues. The V end lost 1 base, the J end lost 3 bases, and 7 bases lay between the germline ends. The CDR3 is CASSLVGGYEQYF. Written as DNA, the CDR3 is TGTGCCAGCAGCTTAGTGGGAGGCTACGAGCAGTACTTC.

This chain joins TRBV6-5 and TRBJ2-3; 12 bases fit TRBD1. The CDR3 spans 16 residues. J lost 4 bases, V lost 2 bases, and 4 bases had no gene match. Germline loops: CDR1 MNHEY, CDR2 SVGAGI. CDR3 in amino acids: CASSYPGQGAADTQYF. CDR3 DNA sequence: TGTGCCAGCAGTTACCCGGGACAGGGGGCGGCAGATACGCAGTATTTT.

The chain employs TRBV11-2 and TRBJ2-7; D is possibly TRBD1 (7 bases). This CDR3 is built from 14 residues. Trimming removed 10 bases from V and 4 bases from J, with 20 bases in between. From germline, CDR1 is SGHAT and CDR2 FQNNGV. The CDR3 nucleotides are TGTGCCACCCAGCTCGGGGACAGCGGGTACGAGCAGTACTTC. Its protein product is CATQLGDSGYEQYF.